The T cell receptor (beta chain) under discussion was sequenced for a study of T cells in Graves' hyperthyroidism and ophthalmopathy. Study findings and constraints: Prediction of ophthalmopathy progression came a median 6.5 months pre-onset.

Concerning this clonotype: As yet, its antigen is unknown.

RNA transcripts yielded amplified TCR beta CDR3 regions. The TCR CDR3 first-round RT-PCR relied on the HTBI primer set. TCRdb reanalysed the multiplex PCR reads using MiXCR and keeps one entry per CDR3 protein. This sample has about 640,000 distinct CDR3 sequences, with around 20% found just once. This CDR3 comprises 15 residues. In germline, CDR1 is GTSNPN, CDR2 SVGIG (reference sequence). Losses at the gene ends were 1 base for V and 10 bases for J; bases not matched to a gene: 8. Sequenced sample: blood. The sequence was obtained from a man aged 25-45 years with Graves' ophthalmopathy. The J gene is TRBJ1-6, the V gene TRBV30, with 9 bases lining up with TRBD1. The CDR3 DNA is TGTGCCTGGAGTGAGGTACAGGGGGCGCGATCACCCCTCCACTTT. It yields the protein CAWSEVQGARSPLHF.